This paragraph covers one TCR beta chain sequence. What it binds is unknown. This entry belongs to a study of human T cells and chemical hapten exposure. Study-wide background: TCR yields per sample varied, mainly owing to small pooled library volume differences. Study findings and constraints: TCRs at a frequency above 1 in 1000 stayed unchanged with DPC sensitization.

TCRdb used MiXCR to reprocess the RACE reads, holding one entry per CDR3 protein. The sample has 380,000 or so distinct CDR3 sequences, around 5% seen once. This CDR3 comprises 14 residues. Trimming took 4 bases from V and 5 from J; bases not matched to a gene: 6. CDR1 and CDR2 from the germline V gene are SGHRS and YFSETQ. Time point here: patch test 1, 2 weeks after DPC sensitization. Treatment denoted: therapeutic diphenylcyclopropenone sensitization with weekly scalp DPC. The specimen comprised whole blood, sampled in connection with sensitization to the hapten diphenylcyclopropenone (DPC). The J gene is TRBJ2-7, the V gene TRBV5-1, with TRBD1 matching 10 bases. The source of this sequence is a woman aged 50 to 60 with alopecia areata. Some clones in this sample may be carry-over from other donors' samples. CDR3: CASSSRDRGDEQYF. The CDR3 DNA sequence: TGCGCCAGCAGCAGTCGGGACAGGGGCGACGAGCAGTACTTC. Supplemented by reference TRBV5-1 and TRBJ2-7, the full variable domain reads KAGVTQTPRYLIKTRGQQVTLSCSPISGHRSVSWYQQTPGQGLQFLFEYFSETQRNKGNFPGRFSGRQFSNSRSEMNVSTLELGDSALYLCASSSRDRGDEQYFGPGTRLTVT.